This TCR beta chain came from a study of molecular identifiers for immune sequencing clone quantification. The study, taken as a whole, reports: Clone sizes could be underestimated for highly expanded clones when identical TCR molecules share a barcode.

The V gene end was trimmed by 6 bases and the J gene end by 4 bases; junction bases not matched to a gene: 17. CDR3 size: 18 residues. Germline lookup yields CDR1 SGHTA and CDR2 FQGTGA. TCRdb reprocessed the PCR reads with MiXCR, giving one entry per CDR3 protein. The sample includes some 320,000 distinct CDR3 sequences, roughly a fifth of them seen just once. At least ten counts were recorded for this clonotype. Its antigen is unidentified. The chain carries TRBV7-3 and TRBJ2-3, with 9 bases identical to TRBD1. The receptor's source is a human donor in good health. Some libraries in this study had Jurkat cell RNA spiked in. The sample was naive CD8+ T cells from blood, with Jurkat cell RNA spiked in. Subset specified: FACS-sorted CD8+CD4-CCR7+CD45RA+ naive T cells. CDR3 nucleotides: TGTGCCAGCAGTGAAGGCGTGACAGGGGGAGGGTTTTCAGATACGCAGTATTTT. Translation gives CASSEGVTGGGFSDTQYF. Based on the CDR3 plus reference TRBV7-3 and TRBJ2-3, the full variable domain is GAGVSQTPSNKVTEKGKYVELRCDPISGHTALYWYRQSLGQGPEFLIYFQGTGAADDSGLPNDRFFAVRPEGSVSTLKIQRTERGDSAVYLCASSEGVTGGGFSDTQYFGPGTRLTVL.